This record concerns one T cell receptor (beta chain) sequence. This entry is derived from a study of control samples from healthy donors and cancer patients. Sequenced by immunoSEQ multiplex PCR; TCRdb stores in-frame clones only, minus some. Of 150,000 to 190,000 clones in the sample, over 90% were seen once. Trimming took off 5 bases at V and 4 bases at J, with 15 bases between the two ends. Germline CDR1 MDHEN, CDR2 SYDVKM. The CDR3 has 15 amino acids. Input material: blood. The chain couples TRBV28 to TRBJ2-1; possible D gene TRBD1, 6 bases. This TCR came from a middle-aged man in good health. CDR3 bases: TGTGCCAGCAGTGGGACAATCCTAATATACAATGAGCAGTTCTTC. Encoded protein: CASSGTILIYNEQFF.